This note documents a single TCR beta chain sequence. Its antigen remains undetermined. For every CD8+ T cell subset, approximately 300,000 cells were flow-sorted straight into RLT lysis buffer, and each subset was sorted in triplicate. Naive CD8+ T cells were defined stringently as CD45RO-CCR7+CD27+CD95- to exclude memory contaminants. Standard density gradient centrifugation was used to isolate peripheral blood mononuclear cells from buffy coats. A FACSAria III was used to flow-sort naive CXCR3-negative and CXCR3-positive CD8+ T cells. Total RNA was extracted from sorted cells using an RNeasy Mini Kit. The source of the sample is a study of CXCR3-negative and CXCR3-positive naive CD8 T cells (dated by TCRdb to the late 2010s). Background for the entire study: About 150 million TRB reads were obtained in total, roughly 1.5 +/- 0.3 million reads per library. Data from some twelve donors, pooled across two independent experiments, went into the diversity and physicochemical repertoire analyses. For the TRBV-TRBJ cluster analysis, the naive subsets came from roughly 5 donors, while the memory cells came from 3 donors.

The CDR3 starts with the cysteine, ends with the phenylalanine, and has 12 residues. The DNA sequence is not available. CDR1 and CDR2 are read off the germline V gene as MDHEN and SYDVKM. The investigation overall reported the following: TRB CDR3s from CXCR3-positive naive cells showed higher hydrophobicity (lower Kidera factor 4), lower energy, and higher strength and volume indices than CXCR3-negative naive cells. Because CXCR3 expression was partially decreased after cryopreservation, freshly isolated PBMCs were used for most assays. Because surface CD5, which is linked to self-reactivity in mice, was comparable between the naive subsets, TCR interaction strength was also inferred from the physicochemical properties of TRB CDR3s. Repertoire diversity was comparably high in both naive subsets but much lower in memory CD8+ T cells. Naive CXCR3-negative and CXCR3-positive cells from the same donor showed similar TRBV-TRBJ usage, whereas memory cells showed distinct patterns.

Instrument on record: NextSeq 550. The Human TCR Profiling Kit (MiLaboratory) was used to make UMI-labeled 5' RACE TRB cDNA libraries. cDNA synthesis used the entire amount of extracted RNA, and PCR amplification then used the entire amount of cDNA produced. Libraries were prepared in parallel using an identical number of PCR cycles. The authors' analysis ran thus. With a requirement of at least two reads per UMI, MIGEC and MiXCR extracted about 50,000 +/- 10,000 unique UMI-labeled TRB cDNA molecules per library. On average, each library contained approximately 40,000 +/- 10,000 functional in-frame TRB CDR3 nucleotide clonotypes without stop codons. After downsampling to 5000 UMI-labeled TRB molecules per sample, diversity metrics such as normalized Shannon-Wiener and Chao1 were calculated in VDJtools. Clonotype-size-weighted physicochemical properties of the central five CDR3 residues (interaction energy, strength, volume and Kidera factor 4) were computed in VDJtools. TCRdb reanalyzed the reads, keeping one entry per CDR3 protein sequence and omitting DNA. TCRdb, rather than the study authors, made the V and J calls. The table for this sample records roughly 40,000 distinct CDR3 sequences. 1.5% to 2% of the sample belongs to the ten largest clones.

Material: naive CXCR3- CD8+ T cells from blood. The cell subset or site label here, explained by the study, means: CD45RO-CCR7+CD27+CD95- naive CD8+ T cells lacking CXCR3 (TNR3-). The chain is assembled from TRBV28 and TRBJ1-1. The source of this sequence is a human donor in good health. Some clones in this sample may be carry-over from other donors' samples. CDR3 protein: CASSPWDFEAFF.